The 14 T cell receptor beta chains below were found in one sample sequenced in a study of blood T cell repertoires in COVID-19. Assay used: immunoSEQ multiplex PCR; TCRdb lists only in-frame clones, some missing. The table shows approximately 97,000 clones, with 78% occurring only once. Sequences were obtained from peripheral blood. The receptors were sampled from a man aged 55-75 years with active or convalescent COVID-19.

This chain links TRBV6-6 with TRBJ1-4; D gene ambiguous. CDR3 length: 14 amino acids. V was clipped by 6 bases and J by 0 bases, with 8 bases between them. The V gene's germline CDR1 is MNHNY and CDR2 SVGAGI (reference sequence). As DNA, the CDR3 is TGTGCCAGCAGCTCGGGAGCAACTAATGAAAAACTGTTTTTT. Translation: CASSSGATNEKLFF.

The chain links TRBV12-5 to TRBJ1-4; TRBD1 matches 7 bases. This CDR3 has 13 amino acids. The junction had 1 base not matched to a gene; V was cut back by 1 base and J by 8 bases. From germline, CDR1 is LGHNT and CDR2 FRNRAP. As DNA, the CDR3 is TGTGCTAGTGGTTTGGACAGGGGCGAAAAACTGTTTTTT. Amino acids: CASGLDRGEKLFF.

The chain combines TRBV4-3 with TRBJ2-1, with 7 bases matching TRBD2. V gave up 4 bases and J gave up 1 base; unmatched junction bases: 7. The CDR3 has 16 amino acids. Germline lookup yields CDR1 LGHNA and CDR2 YSLEER. In DNA, the CDR3 is TGCGCCAGCAGCCCGAACCCTAGCGGATCCTACAATGAGCAGTTCTTC. Its protein product is CASSPNPSGSYNEQFF.

The chain combines TRBV5-4 with TRBJ1-6; 9 bases agree with TRBD1. CDR1 and CDR2 (germline): SGHNT, YYREEE (reference sequence). The V and J ends lost 4 bases and 6 bases, in that order; junction bases with no gene match: 8. This CDR3 comprises 16 residues. The CDR3 region is CASSPGQGSSNSPLHF. DNA of the CDR3: TGTGCCAGCAGCCCCGGACAGGGGAGTAGTAATTCACCCCTCCACTTT. Using reference TRBV5-4 and TRBJ1-6 for the parts outside the CDR3, the full variable domain is ETGVTQSPTHLIKTRGQQVTLRCSSQSGHNTVSWYQQALGQGPQFIFQYYREEENGRGNFPPRFSGLQFPNYSSELNVNALELDDSALYLCASSPGQGSSNSPLHFGNGTRLTVT.

V gene TRBV4-1 combines with J gene TRBJ2-4; 7 positions match TRBD1. The junction had 3 bases not matched to a gene; V was cut back by 3 bases and J by 4 bases. This CDR3 comprises 14 residues. Germline CDR1 MGHRA, CDR2 YSYEKL. CDR3 bases: TGCGCCAGCAGCCACCCGACAGGGAAAAACATTCAGTACTTC. It specifies CASSHPTGKNIQYF.

Only a few counts were recorded for this clone. The V call is TRBV6-4, the J call TRBJ2-3, with 9 bases identical to TRBD1. The CDR3 spans 14 residues. In germline, CDR1 is MRHNA, CDR2 SNTAGT. Unmatched junction bases numbered 4, after V lost 3 bases and J lost 6 bases. The CDR3 region is CASSEQGAGDTQYF. The CDR3 DNA sequence: TGTGCCAGCAGTGAACAGGGGGCCGGCGATACGCAGTATTTT.

The V and J genes are TRBV18 and TRBJ1-2; 8 nucleotides align to TRBD1. Trimming took 4 bases from V and 6 from J; bases not matched to a gene: 13. This CDR3 has 16 amino acids. Per the germline V gene, CDR1 is KGHSH and CDR2 is LQKENI. CDR3 sequence reads: CASSLSLQGAQDGYTF. Here the CDR3 DNA reads TGTGCCAGCTCACTTTCCTTGCAGGGGGCGCAGGATGGCTACACCTTC.

The gene calls are TRBV12-3 or TRBV12-4 and TRBJ2-7, with D possibly being TRBD2 (7 bases). The V and J ends lost 5 bases and 6 bases respectively, with 11 bases between them. This CDR3 is built from 12 residues. In DNA, the CDR3 is TGTGCCAGCAGTAGGGGGGGGTTCGAGCAGTACTTC. Its translation: CASSRGGFEQYF.

The genes are TRBV2 and TRBJ1-2, with D hard to call. Germline values: CDR1 SNHLY, CDR2 FYNNEI. V was trimmed by 10 bases and J by 0 bases, leaving 12 bases between them. This CDR3 comprises 13 residues. DNA of the CDR3: TGTGCCACCGGGAGAGATCCTAACTATGGCTACACCTTC. Translation: CATGRDPNYGYTF.

The gene calls are TRBV6-5 and TRBJ2-7, with D possibly matching TRBD1 (6 bases). The germline V gene encodes CDR1 MNHEY and CDR2 SVGAGI. V lost 6 bases and J 12 bases, leaving 18 bases between the germline ends. The CDR3 consists of 12 residues. DNA of the CDR3: TGTGCCAGCAGCTTAACAGGGACCAAATGGTACGTC. As protein: CASSLTGTKWYV.

This clone was detected a few times. This sequence joins TRBV28 and TRBJ1-4; D is uncertain. CDR3 size: 15 residues. From germline, CDR1 is MDHEN and CDR2 SYDVKM. V lost 8 bases to trimming and J lost 3 bases, with 16 bases between them. This CDR3 reads CASVAATPSNEKLFF. For the CDR3, the DNA is TGTGCCAGCGTAGCGGCGACCCCTTCTAATGAAAAACTGTTTTTT.

This chain connects TRBV5-1 to TRBJ1-2; 8 bases are shared with TRBD1. This CDR3 is built from 15 residues. J lost 1 base, V lost 4 bases, and 6 bases had no gene match. CDR1 and CDR2 from the germline V gene are SGHRS and YFSETQ. CDR3 DNA sequence: TGCGCCAGCAGCGTTGGGACAGGAGTTAACTATGGCTACACCTTC. Translation gives CASSVGTGVNYGYTF.

J is TRBJ2-3 and V is TRBV30, with D perhaps matching TRBD2 (5 bases). The CDR3 runs to 16 residues. V gave up 2 bases and J gave up 4 bases, with 19 bases separating them. CDR1 is GTSNPN, CDR2 SVGIG, per germline (reference sequence). The CDR3 DNA reads TGTGCCTGGAGTAGACAAGGGCGGGCGGTTTCAGATACGCAGTATTTT. Protein: CAWSRQGRAVSDTQYF.

This clone came up many times. This chain joins TRBV6-6 and TRBJ2-1; 11 bases line up with TRBD1. This CDR3 is 14 amino acids long. Germline assignment: CDR1 MNHNY and CDR2 SVGAGI (reference sequence). V lost 10 bases, J lost 6 bases, and 8 bases stayed unmatched. As DNA, the CDR3 is TGTGCCACCCGATCCGGGACAGGGGGCAATGAGCAGTTCTTC. This gives the protein CATRSGTGGNEQFF.